Following are 25 T cell receptor beta chains from one sample sequenced in a study of beta chain features in type 1 diabetes. Sequenced material consisted of expressed TCRB transcripts (all of the isolated RNA was reverse transcribed). Data came from immunoSEQ multiplex PCR; TCRdb stores just in-frame clones and leaves some out. The sample yields about 400,000 clones, over 9.5% seen once. Sample: naive CD4+ T cells from blood. The receptors shown here come from a man aged 18 to 30 in good health.

This clone has more than one count but fewer than ten. The chain carries TRBV30 and TRBJ1-2; D unclear. In germline, CDR1 is GTSNPN, CDR2 SVGIG (reference sequence). Trimming stripped 3 bases from V and 0 bases from J, with 8 bases between. This CDR3 comprises 13 residues. DNA for the CDR3: TGTGCCTGGAGAGACGGAGCTAACTATGGCTACACCTTC. This encodes CAWRDGANYGYTF.

The table lists this clone with a few counts. V usage is TRBV29-1 and J usage is TRBJ2-3; the match to TRBD2 covers 7 bases. The CDR3 has 15 amino acids. V lost 3 bases and J lost 0; bases outside the gene matches: 6. Germline values: CDR1 SQVTM, CDR2 ANQGSEA. DNA for the CDR3: TGCAGCGTTGAGGGGGGGACCTTTAGCACAGATACGCAGTATTTT. This translates into CSVEGGTFSTDTQYF.

This clone occurred a few times. The V call is TRBV6-5, the J call TRBJ1-5; perhaps TRBD1 as D (5 bases). The germline V gene encodes CDR1 MNHEY and CDR2 SVGAGI. The CDR3 runs 14 residues. The V end was cut by 8 bases, the J end by 7 bases, with 18 bases between. CDR3 in amino acids: CASWRGTVGQPQHF. The DNA of the CDR3 is TGTGCCAGCTGGAGGGGTACAGTAGGCCAGCCCCAGCATTTT.

The gene calls are TRBV7-9 and TRBJ2-7, with D maybe TRBD1 (6 bases). With 4 bases removed from V and 3 bases from J, the gap between germline ends came to 16 bases. The V gene's germline CDR1 is SEHNR and CDR2 FQNEAQ (reference sequence). This CDR3 has 15 amino acids. Here the CDR3 DNA reads TGTGCCAGCAGCTCTAACAGGGAACCAAACTACGAGCAGTACTTC. It specifies CASSSNREPNYEQYF.

This clone was counted between two and nine times. The J gene is TRBJ2-2, the V gene TRBV6-6; 8 nucleotides agree with TRBD2. Germline values: CDR1 MNHNY, CDR2 SVGAGI (reference sequence). J gave up 5 bases and V 5 bases, and 10 bases lay outside the gene matches. The CDR3 is made up of 16 amino acids. Here the CDR3 DNA reads TGTGCCAGCAGTACCGCGGGACTAGAGGGGACCGGGGAGCTGTTTTTT. The encoded protein is CASSTAGLEGTGELFF.

The chain employs TRBV7-2 and TRBJ2-7; possible D gene TRBD2, 7 bases. Germline V CDR1 and CDR2: SGHTA, FQGNSA. The V gene lost 1 base and the J gene lost 6 bases, with 13 bases spanning the gap. The CDR3 has 14 residues. CDR3 region: CASSLGSAGAEQYF. In DNA, the CDR3 is TGTGCCAGCAGCTTAGGCTCCGCGGGGGCCGAGCAGTACTTC.

This clone was counted a few times. The chain uses TRBV7-2 and TRBJ1-2; D is perhaps TRBD1 (5 bases). Germline V lookup: CDR1 SGHTA, CDR2 FQGNSA. Trimming took 4 bases from V and 7 from J, leaving 13 bases between them. The CDR3 runs 13 residues. The CDR3, as DNA: TGTGCCAGCAGCTCGACCAGGGAATTTGGCTACACCTTC. Translated, it gives CASSSTREFGYTF. Full variable domain (remainder filled in from reference TRBV7-2 and TRBJ1-2): GAGVSQSPSNKVTEKGKDVELRCDPISGHTALYWYRQSLGQGLEFLIYFQGNSAPDKSGLPSDRFSAERTGGSVSTLTIQRTQQEDSAVYLCASSSTREFGYTFGSGTRLTVV.

J is TRBJ2-5 and V is TRBV5-1; 9 bases are a match to TRBD1. CDR3 length: 14 amino acids. The germline V gene has CDR1 SGHRS and CDR2 YFSETQ. V shed 3 bases and J 3 bases; nucleotides not matched to a gene: 3. CDR3 DNA: TGCGCCAGCAGCTCGGGACAGGGAGAAGAGACCCAGTACTTC. This encodes CASSSGQGEETQYF.

The gene calls are TRBV28 and TRBJ2-5; D perhaps matches TRBD1 (5 bases). The CDR3 totals 15 residues. Germline V gene sequence: CDR1 MDHEN, CDR2 SYDVKM. V gave up 4 bases and J gave up 4 bases, with 16 bases separating them. CDR3 amino acids: CASSWSLRVGETQYF. As DNA, the CDR3 is TGTGCCAGCAGTTGGAGCCTCAGGGTAGGAGAGACCCAGTACTTC.

V is TRBV27 and J is TRBJ2-1; D is possibly TRBD1 (6 bases). The CDR3 is 14 residues long. With 4 bases removed from V and 3 bases from J, the gap between germline ends came to 10 bases. In germline, CDR1 is MNHEY, CDR2 SMNVEV (reference sequence). The CDR3 region has the DNA TGTGCCAGCAGTTCAGGACAGATCTACAATGAGCAGTTCTTC. Translated, it gives CASSSGQIYNEQFF.

This clone has just a few counts. The rearrangement joins TRBV5-1 to TRBJ2-1; possible D gene TRBD2, 6 bases. Trimming removed 5 bases from V and 0 bases from J, with 18 bases in between. Germline V gives CDR1 SGHRS, CDR2 YFSETQ. CDR3 length equals 17 residues. The CDR3: CASSTGTLTSSYNEQFF. CDR3 coding DNA: TGCGCCAGCAGTACCGGGACTCTCACGAGCTCCTACAATGAGCAGTTCTTC.

This clone has only a few counts. This chain uses TRBV7-8 with TRBJ1-5; D ambiguous. V gave up 2 bases and J gave up 9 bases, with 14 bases separating them. The length of the CDR3 is 14 residues. CDR1 is SGHVS, CDR2 FQNEAQ, per germline. Written as DNA, the CDR3 is TGTGCCAGCAGCTTATTGGGTAGCCGGGGGCCCCAGCATTTT. Its protein product is CASSLLGSRGPQHF.

This clone was observed a handful of times. The rearrangement links TRBV25-1 to TRBJ1-1; D remains ambiguous. The ends were cut back, 4 bases at V and 7 bases at J, with 7 bases in the middle. Germline V lookup: CDR1 MGHDK, CDR2 SYGVNS. The CDR3 runs to 11 residues. The CDR3 spells CASSANGEAFF. The CDR3 DNA follows: TGTGCCAGCAGTGCGAACGGTGAAGCTTTCTTT.

This clone was found a few times. The gene calls are TRBV7-3 and TRBJ2-1; D unresolved. In germline, CDR1 is SGHTA, CDR2 FQGTGA. V was clipped by 4 bases and J by 1 base, with 5 bases between them. CDR3 length: 13 amino acids. The DNA of the CDR3 is TGTGCCAGCAGCTACCGGTCCTACAATGAGCAGTTCTTC. This translates into CASSYRSYNEQFF. Full variable domain (outside the CDR3, taken from reference TRBV7-3 and TRBJ2-1): GAGVSQTPSNKVTEKGKYVELRCDPISGHTALYWYRQSLGQGPEFLIYFQGTGAADDSGLPNDRFFAVRPEGSVSTLKIQRTERGDSAVYLCASSYRSYNEQFFGPGTRLTVL.

The rearrangement joins TRBV27 to TRBJ1-2; D is possibly TRBD1 (5 bases). Germline V gene lookup returns CDR1 MNHEY and CDR2 SMNVEV (reference sequence). Between the trimmed V and J ends, which lost 3 bases and 6 bases, there was a span of 17 bases. The CDR3 contains 15 residues. DNA of the CDR3: TGTGCCAGCAGTTTTAGGGCTGGATGGGGGGATGGCTACACCTTC. It translates to CASSFRAGWGDGYTF.

The chain is built from TRBV18 and TRBJ2-7, with 11 positions matching TRBD1. V was clipped by 5 bases and J by 7 bases; unmatched bases: 16. Germline V CDR1 and CDR2: KGHSH, LQKENI. The CDR3 spans 17 residues. The CDR3 here is CASSSGTGGALIQEQYF. The CDR3 DNA reads as TGTGCCAGCTCATCCGGGACAGGGGGGGCCCTAATACAGGAGCAGTACTTC.

This clone was counted at least ten times. V and J are TRBV18 and TRBJ2-3, with 7 bases that match TRBD1. Germline CDR1 KGHSH, CDR2 LQKENI. This CDR3 has 15 amino acids. V shed 2 bases, J shed 0 bases, and the junction held 2 bases outside the gene matches. The CDR3 nucleotides are TGTGCCAGCTCACCAGACAGGGCTAGCACAGATACGCAGTATTTT. Protein sequence: CASSPDRASTDTQYF.

In its sample, this clone was seen a few times. The chain has TRBV5-4 and TRBJ1-1; D unclear. The CDR3 runs 14 residues. The ends were cut back, 3 bases at V and 10 bases at J, with 19 bases in the middle. CDR1 and CDR2 from the germline V gene are SGHNT and YYREEE (reference sequence). The CDR3 spells CASSSLGRTTIAFF. DNA of the CDR3: TGTGCCAGCAGCTCCCTAGGGAGGACCACTATAGCTTTCTTT. The entire variable domain, with the rest obtained from reference TRBV5-4 and TRBJ1-1, is as follows: ETGVTQSPTHLIKTRGQQVTLRCSSQSGHNTVSWYQQALGQGPQFIFQYYREEENGRGNFPPRFSGLQFPNYSSELNVNALELDDSALYLCASSSLGRTTIAFFGQGTRLTVV.

Only a few counts were recorded for this clone. This chain uses TRBV5-1 with TRBJ2-5; 7 positions match TRBD1. There are 15 residues in the CDR3. The V and J ends lost 4 bases and 2 bases, in that order; junction bases with no gene match: 8. Germline loops: CDR1 SGHRS, CDR2 YFSETQ. The CDR3 is CASSLLRTGQETQYF. The CDR3 DNA is TGCGCCAGCAGCCTATTGCGGACAGGTCAAGAGACCCAGTACTTC.

This clone was seen a few times. The V and J genes are TRBV13 and TRBJ2-1; 9 nucleotides align to TRBD2. Germline values: CDR1 PRHDT, CDR2 FYEKMQ (reference sequence). This CDR3 spans 15 amino acids. V dropped 2 bases and J dropped 4; count of bases not matched to a gene: 3. CDR3 loop: CASSLRLADYNEQFF. The CDR3 DNA follows: TGTGCCAGCAGCTTACGACTAGCGGATTACAATGAGCAGTTCTTC.

The chain employs TRBV19 and TRBJ1-2, with 7 bases fitting TRBD1. Losses at the gene ends were 5 bases for V and 8 bases for J; bases not matched to a gene: 5. This CDR3 has 12 residues. Germline V gene lookup returns CDR1 LNHDA and CDR2 SQIVND (reference sequence). CDR3 DNA: TGTGCCAGTAGTCCACAGGGGCGCGGCTACACCTTC. This translates into CASSPQGRGYTF.

This clone was seen a handful of times. The rearrangement uses TRBV7-2 and TRBJ1-6; TRBD1 aligns across 7 bases. From germline, CDR1 is SGHTA and CDR2 FQGNSA. The CDR3 loop spans 13 amino acids. Trimming removed 6 bases from V and 9 bases from J; junction bases left unmatched: 5. This chain's CDR3 is CASSSRQGSPLHF. CDR3 DNA: TGTGCCAGCAGTTCTCGACAGGGTTCACCCCTCCACTTT.

This clone was seen more than once but under ten times. The rearrangement joins TRBV28 to TRBJ2-5; TRBD1 is a possible D gene (6 bases). Trimming took off 6 bases at V and 1 base at J, with 12 bases between the two ends. Germline V CDR1 and CDR2: MDHEN, SYDVKM. This CDR3 region has 14 residues. This chain's CDR3 is CASSPRGGQETQYF. CDR3 nucleotide sequence: TGTGCCAGCAGCCCCCGAGGGGGCCAAGAGACCCAGTACTTC.

This clone was seen a few times. The chain recombines TRBV10-3 with TRBJ1-2; D is uncertain. Between the trimmed V and J ends, which lost 0 bases and 2 bases, there was a span of 10 bases. Germline V gene sequence: CDR1 ENHRY, CDR2 SYGVKD. The CDR3 is 15 amino acids. The CDR3 here is CAISESAAANYGYTF. As DNA, the CDR3 is TGTGCCATCAGTGAGTCTGCGGCAGCAAACTATGGCTACACCTTC.

The gene calls are TRBV18 and TRBJ2-3; D gene uncertain. V was cut by 2 bases and J by 4 bases, with 10 bases left in between. This CDR3 has 14 residues. Germline V gene sequence: CDR1 KGHSH, CDR2 LQKENI. The CDR3, as DNA: TGTGCCAGCTCACCAGACGAGGTAGCAGATACGCAGTATTTT. It translates to CASSPDEVADTQYF.